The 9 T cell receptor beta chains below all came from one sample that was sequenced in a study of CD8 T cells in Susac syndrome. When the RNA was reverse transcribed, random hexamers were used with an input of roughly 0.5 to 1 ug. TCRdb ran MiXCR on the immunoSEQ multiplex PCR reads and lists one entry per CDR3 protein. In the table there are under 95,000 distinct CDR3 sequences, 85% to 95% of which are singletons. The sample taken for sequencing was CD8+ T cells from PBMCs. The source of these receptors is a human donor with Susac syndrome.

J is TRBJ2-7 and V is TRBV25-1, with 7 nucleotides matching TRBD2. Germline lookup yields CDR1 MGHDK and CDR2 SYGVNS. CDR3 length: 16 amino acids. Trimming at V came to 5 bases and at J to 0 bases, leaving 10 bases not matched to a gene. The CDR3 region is CASSPLRAGDSYEQYF. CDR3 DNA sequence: TGTGCCAGCAGTCCCCTGAGGGCGGGAGACTCCTACGAGCAGTACTTC.

The CDR3 loop reads CASSPGLANYNEQFF. CDR3 in DNA: TGCGCCAGCAGCCCGGGACTAGCGAACTACAATGAGCAGTTCTTC. The chain combines TRBV5-1 with TRBJ2-1, with TRBD2 matching 10 bases. The ends lost 4 bases at V and 3 bases at J; junction bases unmatched: 4. The germline CDR1 and CDR2 sequences are SGHRS and YFSETQ. The CDR3 has 15 residues. The full variable domain, rest sourced from reference TRBV5-1 and TRBJ2-1, is KAGVTQTPRYLIKTRGQQVTLSCSPISGHRSVSWYQQTPGQGLQFLFEYFSETQRNKGNFPGRFSGRQFSNSRSEMNVSTLELGDSALYLCASSPGLANYNEQFFGPGTRLTVL.

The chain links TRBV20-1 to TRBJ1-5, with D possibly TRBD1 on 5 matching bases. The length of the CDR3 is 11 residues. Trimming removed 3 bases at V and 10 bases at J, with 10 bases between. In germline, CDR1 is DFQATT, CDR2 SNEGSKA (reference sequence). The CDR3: CSASTGQPQHF. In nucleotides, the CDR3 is TGCAGTGCTAGCACGGGGCAACCCCAGCATTTT.

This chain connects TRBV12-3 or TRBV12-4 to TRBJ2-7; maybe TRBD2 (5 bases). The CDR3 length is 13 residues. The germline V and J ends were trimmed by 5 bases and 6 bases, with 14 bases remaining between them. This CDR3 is CASSTREGLEQYF. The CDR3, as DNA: TGTGCCAGCAGTACCCGGGAAGGGCTCGAGCAGTACTTC.

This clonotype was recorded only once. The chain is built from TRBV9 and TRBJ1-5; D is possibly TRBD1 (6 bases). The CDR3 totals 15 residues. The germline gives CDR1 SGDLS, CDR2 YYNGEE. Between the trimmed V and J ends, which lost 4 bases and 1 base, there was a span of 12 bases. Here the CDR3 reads CASSPGDVSNQPQHF. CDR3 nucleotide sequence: TGTGCCAGCAGCCCAGGGGACGTCAGCAATCAGCCCCAGCATTTT.

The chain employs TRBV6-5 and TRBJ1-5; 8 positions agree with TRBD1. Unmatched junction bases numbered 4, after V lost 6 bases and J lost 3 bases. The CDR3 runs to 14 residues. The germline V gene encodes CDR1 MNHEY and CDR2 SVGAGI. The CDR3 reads CASSTDRDNQPQHF. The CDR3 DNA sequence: TGTGCCAGCAGCACGGACAGGGACAATCAGCCCCAGCATTTT.

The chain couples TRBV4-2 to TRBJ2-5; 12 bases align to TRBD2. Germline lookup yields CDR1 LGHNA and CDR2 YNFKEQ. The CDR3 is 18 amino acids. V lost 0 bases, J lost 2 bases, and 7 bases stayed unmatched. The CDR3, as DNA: TGTGCCAGCAGCCAAGAACTAGCGGGAGGACTCCATCAAGAGACCCAGTACTTC. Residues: CASSQELAGGLHQETQYF.

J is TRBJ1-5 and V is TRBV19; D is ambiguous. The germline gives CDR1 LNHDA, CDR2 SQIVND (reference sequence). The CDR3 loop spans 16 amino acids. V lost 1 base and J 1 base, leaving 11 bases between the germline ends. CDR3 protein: CASSIAETLSNQPQHF. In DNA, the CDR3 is TGTGCCAGTAGTATAGCCGAGACGCTGAGCAATCAGCCCCAGCATTTT.

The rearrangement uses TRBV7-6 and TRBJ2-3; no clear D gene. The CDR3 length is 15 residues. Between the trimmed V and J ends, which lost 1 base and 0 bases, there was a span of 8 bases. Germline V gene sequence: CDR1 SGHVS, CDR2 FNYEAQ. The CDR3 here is CASSLGVGSTDTQYF. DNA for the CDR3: TGTGCCAGCAGCTTAGGGGTCGGCAGCACAGATACGCAGTATTTT.